These T cell receptor beta chains were read from a single sample in a study of cytotoxic CD8 clonotypes in ibrutinib-treated CLL. Measured with immunoSEQ multiplex PCR; TCRdb has only the in-frame clones, and not every one. This sample has about 17,000 clones, with roughly 60% found just once. Sequenced material: PBMCs, taken after 12 months of ibrutinib treatment. These TCRs come from a human donor with chronic lymphocytic leukemia. Each CDR3 is given without its conserved first and last residue. Each record gives: V gene, D gene, CDR3 protein. A D gene is named only where the DNA matches it firmly.

TRBV19 | TRBD1 | ASSDRATYEQY
TRBV2 | TRBD1 | ASSTGTGRGEKLF
TRBV10-2 | TRBD1 | ASSDTGAGNTIY
TRBV5-1 | NA | ASSQHLFGNLYEQY
TRBV5-6 | NA | ASSIGRPAREQY
TRBV10-1 | TRBD1 | ASSEGQGRNEQY
TRBV11-2 | TRBD2 | ASSLDLLAYTGELF
TRBV6-5 | NA | ASSYSLRREKLF
TRBV11-2 | NA | ASSLYAGELF
TRBV9 | NA | ASSISGGDNQPQH
TRBV29-1 | TRBD1 | SVERSTGSEQY
TRBV7-9 | TRBD1 | ASSPRDRGMAGELF
TRBV5-4 | NA | ASSASQGGETQY
TRBV10-1 | NA | ASTSWTVMGETQY
TRBV5-4 | NA | ASSLKGPSTDTQY
TRBV13 | NA | ASSPRPASGANVLT
TRBV6-5 | NA | ASRTTGGTGNTIY
TRBV7-2 | TRBD2 | ASSLPKTGQGLAGYEQY
TRBV9 | TRBD2 | ASTEAGGHTGELF
TRBV7-3 | NA | ASSLMGGATEAF
TRBV7-3 | NA | ASSDRGRNEQF
TRBV7-9 | NA | ASSLGMNTEAF
TRBV7-2 | NA | ASSFWGRGSGEQY
TRBV10-3 | NA | ATLGDHEQY
TRBV5-4 | TRBD2 | ASSFGTIEYEQY
TRBV7-8 | NA | ASSRDTGNNEKLF
TRBV30 | TRBD1 | AYDRGAREQY
TRBV19 | TRBD1 | ASSIDPAHRGQPQH
TRBV21-1 | NA | ASSKELGGLTYEQY
TRBV2 | NA | ASSEARSAGPYNEQF
TRBV18 | NA | ASSPERGSTNEKLF
TRBV19 | TRBD2 | ASSIASGPYEQY
TRBV28 | NA | ASSLSGGREQY
TRBV7-3 | TRBD2 | ASSLNPTSGNFYNEQF
TRBV9 | NA | ASSVAGVGNTIY
TRBV6-1 | NA | ASSEHLQEQY
TRBV7-9 | NA | ASSLAQQWDTQY
TRBV6-6 | TRBD1 | ASSYPGQGREKLF
TRBV30 | TRBD1 | AWRPARGDRGLRSTYEQY
TRBV7-9 | TRBD2 | ASSLARGSIETQY
TRBV6-1 | TRBD2 | ATLKGPGGNEQY
TRBV7-7 | NA | ASSLGVGGSQETQY
TRBV7-9 | TRBD2 | ASSWASGNDEQF
TRBV6-1 | NA | ASSVQGFYSNQPQH
TRBV19 | TRBD2 | ASSIPPGSGSADTQY
TRBV9 | NA | ASSVAHSEDTQY
TRBV7-9 | TRBD1 | ASSRDRGPENTEAF
TRBV7-9 | NA | ASSPTGLTWYGYT
TRBV20-1 | NA | KLGADNEQF
TRBV28 | TRBD1 | ASSGLDRGRIRTPTREQY
TRBV2 | TRBD1 | ASSGQGAPGEKLF
TRBV29-1 | TRBD2 | SVGEAGYGETQY
TRBV18 | TRBD2 | ASSPVLADYSYEQY
TRBV29-1 | TRBD2 | SVETSGSSYNEQF
TRBV2 | TRBD1 | ASRVTGGHEKLF
TRBV5-1 | NA | ASSFASVSDTQY
TRBV11-3 | NA | ASSLGPSSGANVLT
TRBV6-5 | NA | ASSPQGGNEQY
TRBV7-8 | TRBD2 | ASSLVAGGPSEQY
TRBV11-2 | TRBD1 | ASSTPGGQGISAGYT